Detailed here is one T cell receptor (beta chain). The CDR3 runs to 15 residues. Trimming took 1 base from V and 0 from J; bases not matched to a gene: 2. The germline V gene has CDR1 SQVTM and CDR2 ANQGSEA. Using immunoSEQ multiplex PCR, the repertoire was profiled, and TCRdb retains in-frame clones only, with some absent. The data hold about 36,000 clones, with 88% observed a single time. This sample stems from a study of T cell changes during pregnancy in multiple sclerosis. The starting material was CD4+ T cells from peripheral blood mononuclear cells, obtained in the first trimester of pregnancy. The origin of this receptor is a female donor with multiple sclerosis, enrolled in a pregnancy study. V gene TRBV29-1 combines with J gene TRBJ1-4; 7 bases are shared with TRBD1. The CDR3: CSVEGTGATNEKLFF. CDR3 nucleotide sequence: TGCAGCGTTGAAGGGACAGGCGCAACTAATGAAAAACTGTTTTTT. Full variable domain (outside the CDR3, taken from reference TRBV29-1 and TRBJ1-4): SAVISQKPSRDICQRGTSLTIQCQVDSQVTMMFWYRQQPGQSLTLIATANQGSEATYESGFVIDKFPISRPNLTFSTLTVSNMSPEDSSIYLCSVEGTGATNEKLFFGSGTQLSVL.